Below are 2 T cell receptor beta chains sequenced from a single sample in a study of beta chain features in type 1 diabetes. Expressed TCRB transcripts were sequenced because the entire RNA isolate underwent reverse transcription. The repertoire was sequenced with immunoSEQ multiplex PCR; TCRdb's copy has only in-frame clones and lacks some. The sample holds almost 350,000 clones; around 7.6% are singletons and the top ten take around 0.45%. Input material: central memory CD4+ T cells from blood. Receptor source: a woman in her late teens or twenties in good health.

This clone was counted ten times or more. The chain has TRBV5-8 and TRBJ2-3; no clear D. With 1 base removed from V and 6 bases from J, the gap between germline ends came to 6 bases. The germline CDR1 and CDR2 sequences are SGHTS and YDEGEE. CDR3 length: 12 residues. CDR3 nucleotide sequence: TGTGCCAGCAGCTTGTCTGGCGATACGCAGTATTTT. This encodes CASSLSGDTQYF. The complete variable domain, with remaining parts taken from reference TRBV5-8 and TRBJ2-3, reads EAGVTQSPTHLIKTRGQQATLRCSPISGHTSVYWYQQALGLGLQFLLWYDEGEERNRGNFPPRFSGRQFPNYSSELNVNALELEDSALYLCASSLSGDTQYFGPGTRLTVL.

This clone was counted a few times. The genes are TRBV7-2 and TRBJ1-2; D ambiguous. The CDR3 totals 13 residues. Germline values: CDR1 SGHTA, CDR2 FQGNSA. V was shortened by 2 bases and J by 9 bases, with 13 bases between the two germline ends. The CDR3 nucleotides are TGTGCCAGCAGCTTAAGTGAGGACGCAAGCTACACCTTC. Protein: CASSLSEDASYTF.